This T cell receptor beta chain originates from a study of T cells in Graves' hyperthyroidism and ophthalmopathy. The study's findings and limits: Most thyroid clonotypes that were expanded above 0.001 also turned up in blood. Before onset, ophthalmopathy was predicted by the model a median roughly six months earlier.

Amplification yielded TCR beta CDR3 regions, with RNA transcripts as the source. When the TCR CDR3 underwent first-round RT-PCR, the HTBI primer set was used. Each CDR3 protein is one row after TCRdb ran MiXCR on the multiplex PCR reads. The sample has around 350,000 distinct CDR3 sequences; 19% are singletons. The V end lost 4 bases, the J end lost 3 bases, and 22 bases lay between the germline ends. CDR3 length equals 17 residues. Stability of Graves' hyperthyroidism was defined as absent ophthalmopathy progression within 18 months. Together with thyroid ultrasound, orbital computed tomography, serum thyroxine and TRAb, clinical symptoms were used for diagnoses. This clonotype occurred a few times. Its antigen is not identified.

This receptor was obtained from a woman aged 18-30 years with Graves' hyperthyroidism. The sequencing input was blood. The chain uses TRBV12-3 or TRBV12-4 and TRBJ2-7, with D perhaps TRBD2 (5 bases). The CDR3 DNA reads as TGTGCCAGCAGTTCCCAATCGCGGGTAGCTAAGTTCTACGAGCAGTACTTC. Translated, it gives CASSSQSRVAKFYEQYF.